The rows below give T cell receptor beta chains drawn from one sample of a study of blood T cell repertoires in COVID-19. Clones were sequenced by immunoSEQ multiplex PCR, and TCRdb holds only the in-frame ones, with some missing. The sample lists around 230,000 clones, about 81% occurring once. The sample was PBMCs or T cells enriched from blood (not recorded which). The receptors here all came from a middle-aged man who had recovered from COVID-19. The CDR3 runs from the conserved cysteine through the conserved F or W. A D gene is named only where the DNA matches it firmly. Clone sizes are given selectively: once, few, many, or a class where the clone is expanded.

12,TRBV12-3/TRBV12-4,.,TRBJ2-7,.,TGTGCCATCACCGGAGGAGGCTACGAGCAGTACTTC,CAITGGGYEQYF
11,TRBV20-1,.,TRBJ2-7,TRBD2,TGCAGTGCCAGTAGCGGGTACGAGCAGTACTTC,CSASSGYEQYF
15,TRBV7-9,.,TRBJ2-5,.,TGTGCCAGCGCCCTCTTAAAGGGGCCGCAAGAGACCCAGTACTTC,CASALLKGPQETQYF
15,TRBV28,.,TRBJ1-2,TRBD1,TGTGCCAGCACACTGACAGGGTTCGGGGACTATGGCTACACCTTC,CASTLTGFGDYGYTF
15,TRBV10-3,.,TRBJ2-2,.,TGTGCCATCAGTGAGGTACAGGGTTACACCGGGGAGCTGTTTTTT,CAISEVQGYTGELFF
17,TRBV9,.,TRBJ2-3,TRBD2,TGTGCCAGCAGCGTAACTAGCGGGGAGTTTTCCACAGATACGCAGTATTTT,CASSVTSGEFSTDTQYF
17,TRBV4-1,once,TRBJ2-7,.,TGCGCCAGCAGCCAAGATTGGAACGAGGGCCGGGCCTACGAGCAGTACTTC,CASSQDWNEGRAYEQYF
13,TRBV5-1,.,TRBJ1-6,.,TGCGCCAGCAGCTCCATAGGAGATTCACCCCTCCACTTT,CASSSIGDSPLHF
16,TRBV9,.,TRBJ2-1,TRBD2,TGTGCCAGCAGCGTGGCCGGGACTAGTGTCTACAATGAGCAGTTCTTC,CASSVAGTSVYNEQFF
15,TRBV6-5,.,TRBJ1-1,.,TGTGCCAGCATCTCAAACCAGGCGGGAGGCACTGAAGCTTTCTTT,CASISNQAGGTEAFF
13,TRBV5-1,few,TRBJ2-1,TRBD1,TGCGCCAGCAGCCCTACAACAGGGGAAGAGCAGTTCTTC,CASSPTTGEEQFF
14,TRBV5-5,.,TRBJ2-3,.,TGTGCCAGCAGCCTGGACTGGAGCGCAGATACGCAGTATTTT,CASSLDWSADTQYF
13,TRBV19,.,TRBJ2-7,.,TGTGCCAGTAGTATGGACACCTTCTACGAGCAGTACTTC,CASSMDTFYEQYF
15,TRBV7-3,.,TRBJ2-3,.,TGTGCCAGCAGCTCACAACCCGGAGGAACAGATACGCAGTATTTT,CASSSQPGGTDTQYF
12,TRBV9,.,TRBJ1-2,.,TGTGCCAGCAGCGTAGACAGCTATGGCTACACCTTC,CASSVDSYGYTF
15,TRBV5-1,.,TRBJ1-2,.,TGCGCCAGCAGCCGAACCGACATGGGGAGCTATGGCTACACCTTC,CASSRTDMGSYGYTF
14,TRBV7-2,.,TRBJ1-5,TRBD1,TGTGCCAGCAGCCCAGGACAGGGCTCGTTGCCCCAGCATTTT,CASSPGQGSLPQHF
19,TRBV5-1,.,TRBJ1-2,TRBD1,TGCGCCAGCAGCTTCACGACCCGGCCCCCGGGACAGCACAACTATGGCTACACCTTC,CASSFTTRPPGQHNYGYTF
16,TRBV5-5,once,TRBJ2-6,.,TGTGCCAGCAGCCCTACAGGATCCTCTGGGGCCAACGTCCTGACTTTC,CASSPTGSSGANVLTF
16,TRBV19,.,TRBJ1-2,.,TGTGCCAGTAGTCGAAACGCGAAAGGGGAAACCTATGGCTACACCTTC,CASSRNAKGETYGYTF
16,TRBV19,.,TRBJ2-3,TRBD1,TGTGCCAGTAGCTCCGGGACAGTACCTTCCACAGATACGCAGTATTTT,CASSSGTVPSTDTQYF
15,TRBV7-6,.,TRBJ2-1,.,TGTGCCAGCAGCTTAGGGGGGCCGGTGTTCAATGAGCAGTTCTTC,CASSLGGPVFNEQFF
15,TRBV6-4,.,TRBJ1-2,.,TGTGCCAGCAGTGACTCGCCAGAAGCCCCTACTAACTACACCTTC,CASSDSPEAPTNYTF
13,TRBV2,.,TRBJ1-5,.,TGTGCCAGCAGATACCAGGTGAATCAGCCCCAGCATTTT,CASRYQVNQPQHF
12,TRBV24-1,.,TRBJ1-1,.,TGTGCCACCAGTGATTTAGACAGGGAAGCTTTCTTT,CATSDLDREAFF
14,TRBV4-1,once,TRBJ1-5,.,TGCGCCAGCAGCTACCGGGAGACAAATCAGCCCCAGCATTTT,CASSYRETNQPQHF
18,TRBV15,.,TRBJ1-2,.,TGTGTCACCAGGCCCTTTCATCTCCGGGACATCAGTGGCTATGGCTACACCTTC,CVTRPFHLRDISGYGYTF
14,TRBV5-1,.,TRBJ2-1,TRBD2,TGCGCCAGCAGCTTGGCGGGACTAAACAATGAGCAGTTCTTC,CASSLAGLNNEQFF
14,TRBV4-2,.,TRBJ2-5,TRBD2,TGTGCCAGCAGCCAGGAATGGGGGGGAGAGACCCAGTACTTC,CASSQEWGGETQYF
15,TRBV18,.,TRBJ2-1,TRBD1,TGTGCCAGCTCGACAGGGGGCGCGTTTAGTAATGAGCAGTTCTTC,CASSTGGAFSNEQFF
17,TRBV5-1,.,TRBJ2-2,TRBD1,TGCGCCAGCAGCTTGGATAGGACAGGGATCGGCACCGGGGAGCTGTTTTTT,CASSLDRTGIGTGELFF
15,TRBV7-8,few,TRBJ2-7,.,TGTGCCAGCAGCTTAGCTGGGCTCAGCTCCTACGAGCAGTACTTC,CASSLAGLSSYEQYF
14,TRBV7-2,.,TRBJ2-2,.,TGTGCCAGCAGCTTAGGTGGTAGTTTAAGGGAGCTGTTTTTT,CASSLGGSLRELFF
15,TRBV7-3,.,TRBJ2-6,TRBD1,TGTGCCAGCAGCCCCGACAGGGCTGGGGCCAACGTCCTGACTTTC,CASSPDRAGANVLTF
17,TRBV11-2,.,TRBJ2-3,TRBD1,TGTGCCAGCAGCTTAGCAATTAGTACAGGGGGCACAGATACGCAGTATTTT,CASSLAISTGGTDTQYF
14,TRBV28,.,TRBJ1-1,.,TGTGCCAGCAGTCCCGCCCCGACAAGATCTGAAGCTTTCTTT,CASSPAPTRSEAFF
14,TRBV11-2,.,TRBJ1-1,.,TGTGCCAGCAGCTTAGATTTGAGGAACACTGAAGCTTTCTTT,CASSLDLRNTEAFF
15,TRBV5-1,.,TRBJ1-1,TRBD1,TGCGCCAGCAGTCCCGGGACAGCCATGAACACTGAAGCTTTCTTT,CASSPGTAMNTEAFF
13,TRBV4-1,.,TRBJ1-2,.,TGCGCCAGCAGCCAGGAGGGGAGCTATGGCTACACCTTC,CASSQEGSYGYTF
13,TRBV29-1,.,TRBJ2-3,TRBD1,TGCAGCGCCCGACAGGGGGCGGGAGATACGCAGTATTTT,CSARQGAGDTQYF
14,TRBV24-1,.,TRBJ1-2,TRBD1,TGTGCCACCAGTGATTACAGGGGCTATCATGGCTACACCTTC,CATSDYRGYHGYTF
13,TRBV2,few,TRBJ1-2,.,TGTGCCAGCAGTACTACGGACAGATATGGCTACACCTTC,CASSTTDRYGYTF
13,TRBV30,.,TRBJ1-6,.,TGTGCGCACGCCAGGGGATATAATTCACCCCTCCACTTT,CAHARGYNSPLHF
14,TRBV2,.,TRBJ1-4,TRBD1,TGTGCCACCAGACCGGGACAGGCGGCTGAAAAACTGTTTTTT,CATRPGQAAEKLFF
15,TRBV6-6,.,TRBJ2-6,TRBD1,TGTGCCATTGAGGACAGGAGCTCTGGGGCCAACGTCCTGACTTTC,CAIEDRSSGANVLTF
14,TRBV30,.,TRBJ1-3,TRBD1,TGTGCCTGGAGTTTTGGACAGGGAAGAAACACCATATATTTT,CAWSFGQGRNTIYF
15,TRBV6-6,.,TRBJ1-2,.,TGTGCCAGCAGTTACTCTCTTGTGGCAGGGGACGGCTACACCTTC,CASSYSLVAGDGYTF
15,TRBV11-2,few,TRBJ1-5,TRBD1,TGTGCCAGCAGCCGTAATGGACAGGAGAATCAGCCCCAGCATTTT,CASSRNGQENQPQHF
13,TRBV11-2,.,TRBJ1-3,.,TGTGCCAGCAGCTTATTCAGGGGAAACACCATATATTTT,CASSLFRGNTIYF
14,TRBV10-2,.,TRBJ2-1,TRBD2,TGCGCCAGCACCGGACTAGCGGCGTACAATGAGCAGTTCTTC,CASTGLAAYNEQFF
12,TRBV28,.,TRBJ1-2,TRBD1,TGTGCCAGCAGTGCGACAGGGCTCGGCTACACCTTC,CASSATGLGYTF
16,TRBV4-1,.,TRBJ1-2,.,TGCGCCAGCAGCCAAGATTTCGACAGGTATAACTATGGCTACACCTTC,CASSQDFDRYNYGYTF
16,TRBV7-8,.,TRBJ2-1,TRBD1,TGTGCCAGCAGCTTAGACGGACAGGGCGGTGGGAATGAGCAGTTCTTC,CASSLDGQGGGNEQFF